This entry is about one T cell receptor (beta chain). Germline values: CDR1 MNHNY, CDR2 SVGAGI (reference sequence). The length of the CDR3 is 13 residues. Deletions cut 4 bases from V and 8 bases from J, with 15 bases between. The data are from a study of shared clonotypes between healthy human individuals. TCRdb's copy holds only in-frame clones and misses some; the assay was immunoSEQ multiplex PCR. The data show about 980,000 clones, over 75% seen once. The sample taken for sequencing was memory CD4+ T cells sorted from blood. Documented subset: CD45RA-negative fraction. The chain employs TRBV6-6 and TRBJ2-7; D is unresolved. The receptor was derived from a man younger than 35 in good health. The CDR3 here is CASSFSPGYKQYF. CDR3 nucleotides: TGTGCCAGCAGTTTCTCCCCCGGATACAAGCAGTACTTC.